The 21 T cell receptor beta chains reported below all come from one sample, sequenced in a study of Ad26.COV2.S vaccination and SARS-CoV-2 variants. Treatment noted: some 20 received Ad26.COV2.S at low or high dose, single or two shots; 5 received placebo; per-sample allocation not given. Collection of the samples took place on day 63 after the first injection of vaccine or placebo. TCRdb's copy holds only in-frame clones and misses some; the assay was immunoSEQ multiplex PCR. Of fewer than 500,000 clones in the sample, around 90% are singletons; the top ten hold approximately 12%. Sequenced material: peripheral blood, taken in a trial of Ad26.COV2.S vaccine versus placebo. These TCRs come from a person aged 18-65 years who received the Ad26.COV2.S COVID-19 vaccine or a placebo.

V and J are TRBV7-9 and TRBJ1-3; no definite D call. From germline, CDR1 is SEHNR and CDR2 FQNEAQ (reference sequence). The V and J ends lost 1 base and 3 bases respectively, with 4 bases between them. The CDR3 length is 13 residues. The CDR3 coding sequence is TGTGCCAGCAGCTTAGGATATGGAAACACCATATATTTT. This codes for CASSLGYGNTIYF.

The chain couples TRBV6-5 to TRBJ1-1, with D hard to call. CDR1 and CDR2 (germline): MNHEY, SVGAGI. The V end lost 0 bases, the J end lost 1 base, and 12 bases lay between the germline ends. This CDR3 has 16 residues. The CDR3 loop is CASSYSGSSPNTEAFF. In nucleotides, the CDR3 is TGTGCCAGCAGTTACTCGGGTAGCTCCCCGAACACTGAAGCTTTCTTT.

This chain uses TRBV28 with TRBJ1-2, with TRBD1 matching 8 bases. The V gene's germline CDR1 is MDHEN and CDR2 SYDVKM. The V gene end was trimmed by 3 bases and the J gene end by 4 bases; junction bases not matched to a gene: 10. This CDR3 has 16 amino acids. CDR3: CASSFAGDRPIYGYTF. Written as DNA, the CDR3 is TGTGCCAGCAGTTTCGCAGGGGACAGGCCTATCTATGGCTACACCTTC.

This clone was seen more than once but under ten times. Additional DNA sequences in this sample encode the identical CDR3. The V gene is TRBV4-2, the J gene TRBJ2-3; 7 positions agree with TRBD2. CDR3 length equals 15 residues. The V segment lost 0 bases and the J segment 3 bases; nucleotides outside the gene matches: 3. Germline-derived CDR1 and CDR2 are LGHNA and YNFKEQ. As DNA, the CDR3 is TGTGCCAGCAGCCAAGATGGGGGGGGTACAGATACGCAGTATTTT. It encodes CASSQDGGGTDTQYF.

The chain joins TRBV4-1 to TRBJ2-7, with D maybe TRBD1 (6 bases). Deletions cut 1 base from V and 2 bases from J, with 15 bases between. This CDR3 spans 16 amino acids. Germline loops: CDR1 MGHRA, CDR2 YSYEKL. CDR3 DNA sequence: TGCGCCAGCAGCCAAGTTACAGGGAGTGGGACCTACGAGCAGTACTTC. This gives the protein CASSQVTGSGTYEQYF.

The chain uses TRBV4-1 and TRBJ2-7; possibly TRBD1 for D (5 bases). This CDR3 region has 16 residues. The V end lost 0 bases, the J end lost 4 bases, and 16 bases lay between the germline ends. CDR1 MGHRA and CDR2 YSYEKL come from the germline V gene. The CDR3 DNA reads as TGCGCCAGCAGCCAAGATCAGGGCAGCTCCCAGTACGAGCAGTACTTC. This sequence encodes CASSQDQGSSQYEQYF.

This clone was picked up one time. V gene TRBV5-6 combines with J gene TRBJ1-4; 11 nucleotides align to TRBD1. CDR3 length: 14 residues. The ends lost 4 bases at V and 8 bases at J; junction bases unmatched: 4. CDR1 and CDR2 from the germline V gene are SGHDT and YYEEEE. The CDR3 region is CASSQGQGGEKLFF. The CDR3 coding sequence is TGTGCCAGCAGCCAGGGACAGGGGGGCGAAAAACTGTTTTTT.

This rearrangement joins TRBV7-2 to TRBJ2-6; D is ambiguous. The CDR3 has 15 amino acids. Trimming removed 1 base at V and 3 bases at J, with 7 bases between. Germline V gene sequence: CDR1 SGHTA, CDR2 FQGNSA. In nucleotides, the CDR3 is TGTGCCAGCAGCTTAGGGGTGATTGGGGCCAACGTCCTGACTTTC. Its translation is CASSLGVIGANVLTF.

This rearrangement joins TRBV27 to TRBJ1-1; TRBD1 might be the D (6 bases). V dropped 5 bases and J dropped 5 bases, with 18 bases sitting between them. The CDR3 spans 15 residues. Germline V lookup: CDR1 MNHEY, CDR2 SMNVEV (reference sequence). CDR3 region: CASSQLGTPETEAFF. The DNA of the CDR3 is TGTGCCAGCAGTCAGCTGGGGACACCAGAGACTGAAGCTTTCTTT.

The chain links TRBV7-8 to TRBJ2-5, with D possibly TRBD2 on 5 matching bases. This CDR3 is 13 amino acids long. Germline-derived CDR1 and CDR2 are SGHVS and FQNEAQ. V dropped 8 bases and J dropped 4 bases, with 14 bases sitting between them. CDR3 sequence reads: CASLDSNIETQYF. CDR3 DNA sequence: TGTGCCAGCCTGGACTCTAATATAGAGACCCAGTACTTC.

The chain links TRBV5-4 to TRBJ2-2; D is unclear. The V gene lost 0 bases and the J gene lost 2 bases, with 2 bases spanning the gap. This CDR3 has 13 residues. Germline V CDR1 and CDR2: SGHNT, YYREEE (reference sequence). CDR3 region: CASSLGNTGELFF. CDR3 sequence (DNA): TGTGCCAGCAGCTTGGGCAACACCGGGGAGCTGTTTTTT.

The chain has TRBV3-1 (or the pseudogene TRBV3-2) and TRBJ2-2, with 15 bases fitting TRBD2. Trimming removed 0 bases from V and 7 bases from J; junction bases left unmatched: 3. The CDR3 length is 17 residues. Germline V gene sequence: CDR1 LGHDT, CDR2 YNNKEL (reference sequence). The CDR3 DNA is TGTGCCAGCAGCCAAGAGGGACTAGCGGGAGGTGTCGGGGAGCTGTTTTTT. It specifies CASSQEGLAGGVGELFF.

This clone was counted only a few times. This chain uses TRBV9 with TRBJ2-1; 12 nucleotides align to TRBD2. Losses at the gene ends were 3 bases for V and 4 bases for J; bases not matched to a gene: 2. CDR3 length: 15 amino acids. Germline CDR1 is SGDLS and CDR2 is YYNGEE. CDR3 sequence: CASSETSGRYNEQFF. DNA for the CDR3: TGTGCCAGCAGCGAGACTAGCGGGAGATACAATGAGCAGTTCTTC. Full variable domain (missing parts from reference TRBV9 and TRBJ2-1): DSGVTQTPKHLITATGQRVTLRCSPRSGDLSVYWYQQSLDQGLQFLIQYYNGEERAKGNILERFSAQQFPDLHSELNLSSLELGDSALYFCASSETSGRYNEQFFGPGTRLTVL.

The chain carries TRBV4-3 and TRBJ1-2; D uncertain. Germline V CDR1 and CDR2: LGHNA, YSLEER. Trimming took off 0 bases at V and 2 bases at J, with 13 bases between the two ends. The CDR3 totals 16 residues. CDR3 sequence reads: CASSQDRAGPNYGYTF. The DNA of the CDR3 is TGCGCCAGCAGCCAAGATAGGGCCGGCCCAAACTATGGCTACACCTTC.

The chain carries TRBV10-3 and TRBJ1-2, with D maybe TRBD1 (6 bases). CDR3 length equals 14 residues. V gave up 4 bases and J gave up 5 bases, with 14 bases separating them. Germline V gene lookup returns CDR1 ENHRY and CDR2 SYGVKD. Written as DNA, the CDR3 is TGTGCCATCAGTGGAGGGGGTTCGGAATATGGCTACACCTTC. The encoded protein is CAISGGGSEYGYTF.

This chain connects TRBV24-1 to TRBJ2-5; D gene unclear. The CDR3 contains 15 residues. The V and J ends lost 5 bases and 0 bases respectively, with 12 bases between them. The germline gives CDR1 KGHDR, CDR2 SFDVKD. For the CDR3, the DNA is TGTGCCACCAGTGTTAGGGATAATTACCAAGAGACCCAGTACTTC. Protein: CATSVRDNYQETQYF.

The chain employs TRBV29-1 and TRBJ2-7; possibly TRBD1 for D (5 bases). Trimming cost V 7 bases and J 1 base, with 11 bases left between them. The CDR3 spans 12 residues. Looked up from germline, CDR1 is SQVTM and CDR2 is ANQGSEA. The CDR3 DNA reads TGCAGCGCCGGACACCTATCCTACGAGCAGTACTTC. It specifies CSAGHLSYEQYF.

The V and J genes are TRBV7-6 and TRBJ2-7, with a tentative D call TRBD1 (6 bases). Trimming took off 1 base at V and 5 bases at J, with 12 bases between the two ends. The CDR3 loop spans 14 amino acids. Germline V lookup: CDR1 SGHVS, CDR2 FNYEAQ. The CDR3 protein is CASSLEDSPNEQYF. As DNA, the CDR3 is TGTGCCAGCAGCTTAGAGGACAGTCCCAACGAGCAGTACTTC. The full variable domain, completed using reference TRBV7-6 and TRBJ2-7, is GAGVSQSPRYKVTKRGQDVALRCDPISGHVSLYWYRQALGQGPEFLTYFNYEAQQDKSGLPNDRFSAERPEGSISTLTIQRTEQRDSAMYRCASSLEDSPNEQYFGPGTRLTVT.

Here the CDR3 reads CASSFGSEQYF. CDR3 in DNA: TGTGCCAGCAGCTTTGGCTCCGAGCAGTACTTC. The chain links TRBV7-9 to TRBJ2-7; no reliable D call. V gave up 3 bases and J gave up 6 bases, with 6 bases separating them. This CDR3 has 11 amino acids. Germline CDR1 is SEHNR and CDR2 is FQNEAQ (reference sequence).

The CDR3 DNA reads TGCAGTGCTAGATCCAGTGAAAAACTGTTTTTT. Residues: CSARSSEKLFF. The gene calls are TRBV20-1 and TRBJ1-4; D not certain. Germline values: CDR1 DFQATT, CDR2 SNEGSKA (reference sequence). The CDR3 has 11 residues. Trimming pared 2 bases from V and 7 bases from J, leaving 5 bases between.

V and J are TRBV29-1 and TRBJ2-3, with 7 bases matching TRBD1. The germline gives CDR1 SQVTM, CDR2 ANQGSEA. The CDR3 runs to 14 residues. The V segment lost 4 bases and the J segment 0 bases; nucleotides outside the gene matches: 4. The CDR3 DNA is TGCAGCGTTGGGACAGGAGTTAGCACAGATACGCAGTATTTT. Protein sequence: CSVGTGVSTDTQYF.